This entry concerns a single T cell receptor beta chain. These data come from a study of blood T cell repertoires in COVID-19. At the level of the study: COVID-19 samples from acute and convalescent phases originated in the United States, Italy and Spain. PBMCs, B-cell-depleted T cells, or T cells provided the cDNA or gDNA that made up the material.

Germline CDR1 is SGHTA and CDR2 is FQGNSA. V was pared by 7 bases and J by 2 bases, with 5 bases of the junction left unmatched. The CDR3 contains 14 residues. Sequenced by immunoSEQ multiplex PCR; TCRdb stores in-frame clones only, minus some. The data contain around 260,000 clones, 65% to 85% of them seen just once; the ten biggest clones take up about a sixth. The sequence derives from a person aged 70 to 85 with COVID-19, enrolled during active disease. Sequences were obtained from peripheral blood. The chain has TRBV7-2 and TRBJ2-3; 8 bases are a match to TRBD2. The CDR3 DNA reads as TGTGCCAGCACCGCGGGAGGTATCACAGATACGCAGTATTTT. The encoded protein is CASTAGGITDTQYF.